What follows is one T cell receptor beta chain and its context. The antigen remains undetermined. The CDR3 has 15 residues. In germline, CDR1 is PRHDT, CDR2 FYEKMQ (reference sequence). V was pared by 4 bases and J by 2 bases, with 3 bases of the junction left unmatched. The sample comes from a study of cytomegalovirus exposure and HLA in healthy donors. Study-wide results and limits: Reported results showed that the classifier diagnosed cytomegalovirus status with high specificity and sensitivity.

Use of 60 Vbeta and 13 Jbeta primers characterized the PCR. Sequenced by immunoSEQ multiplex PCR; TCRdb stores in-frame clones only, minus some. Here the sample spans tens of thousands of clones, approximately 70% being singletons. The rearrangement joins TRBV13 to TRBJ2-3, with 10 bases lining up with TRBD2. Sequencing was carried out using PBMCs. This TCR came from a male donor in good health and CMV-seropositive. CDR3 DNA sequence: TGTGCCAGCAGCTCACTAGCGGGGTACACAGATACGCAGTATTTT. Its protein is CASSSLAGYTDTQYF.